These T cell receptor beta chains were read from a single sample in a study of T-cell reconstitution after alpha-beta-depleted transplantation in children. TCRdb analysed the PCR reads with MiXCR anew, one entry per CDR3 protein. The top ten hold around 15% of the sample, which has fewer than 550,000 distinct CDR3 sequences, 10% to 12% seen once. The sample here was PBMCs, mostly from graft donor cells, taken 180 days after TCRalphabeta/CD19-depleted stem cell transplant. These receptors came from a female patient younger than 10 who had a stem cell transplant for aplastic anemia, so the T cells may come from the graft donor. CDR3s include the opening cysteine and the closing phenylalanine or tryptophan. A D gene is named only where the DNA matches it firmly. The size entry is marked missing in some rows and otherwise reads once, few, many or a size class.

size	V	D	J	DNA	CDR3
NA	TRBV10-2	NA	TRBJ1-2	TGCGCCAGCAGCCCGACAGACCGGACTAACTATGGCTACACCTTC	CASSPTDRTNYGYTF
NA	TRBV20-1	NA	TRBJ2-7	TGCAGTGCGCGTCCCTCAGGCCCCTACGAGCAGTACTTC	CSARPSGPYEQYF
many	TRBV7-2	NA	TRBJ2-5	TGTGCCAGCAGCTTAGAGGTTCTGGGGGAGACCCAGTACTTC	CASSLEVLGETQYF
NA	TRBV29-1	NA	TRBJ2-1	TGCAGCGTTGACCTGACCGTTACTATTCTCAATGAGCAGTTCTTC	CSVDLTVTILNEQFF
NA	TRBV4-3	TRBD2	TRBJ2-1	TGCGCCAGCAGCCAAGAATGGGGACTAGCGGGAGATGAGCAGTTCTTC	CASSQEWGLAGDEQFF
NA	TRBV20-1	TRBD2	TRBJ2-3	TGCAGTGCTAGGCTTTTCGGGCGGGGGGACACAGATACGCAGTATTTT	CSARLFGRGDTDTQYF
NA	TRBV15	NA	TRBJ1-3	TGTGCCACCAGCACTAGGCCACCGCCCAGTGGAAACACCATATATTTT	CATSTRPPPSGNTIYF
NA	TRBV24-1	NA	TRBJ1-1	TGTGCCACCAGTGACCCTAGGGTAGGGAACACTGAAGCTTTCTTT	CATSDPRVGNTEAFF
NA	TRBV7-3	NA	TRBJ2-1	TGTGCCAGCAGCTTAAGCTCTGGCGGGGAGGAGCAGTTCTTC	CASSLSSGGEEQFF
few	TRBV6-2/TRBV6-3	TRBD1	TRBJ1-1	TGTGCCAGCAGTTACCACTCGGACGGGACAGGGACAGCTTTCTTT	CASSYHSDGTGTAFF
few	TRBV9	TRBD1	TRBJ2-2	TGTGCCAGCAGCGCGGTCTGGACAGGGTCGAACACCGGGGAGCTGTTTTTT	CASSAVWTGSNTGELFF
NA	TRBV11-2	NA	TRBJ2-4	TGTGCCAGCAGCACCCAAGGCCCAGGGAGTTGGGGTGAGGTCAAAAACATTCAGTACTTC	CASSTQGPGSWGEVKNIQYF
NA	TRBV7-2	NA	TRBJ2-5	TGTGCCAGCAGCCCACGGGACAGGACTAGGGGGGAAGAGACCCAGTACTTC	CASSPRDRTRGEETQYF
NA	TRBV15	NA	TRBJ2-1	TGTGCCACCAGCAGAGTGGATCTGGGGGCCTCCTACAATGAGCAGTTCTTC	CATSRVDLGASYNEQFF
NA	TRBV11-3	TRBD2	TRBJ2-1	TGTGCCAGCAGCTTAGATCGTTATTACGGGAGGGTGAGTGAGCAGTTCTTC	CASSLDRYYGRVSEQFF
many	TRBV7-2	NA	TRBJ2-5	TGTGCCAGCAGCTTAACCACCCGGGACTTTCTCAAGACGACCCAGTACTTC	CASSLTTRDFLKTTQYF
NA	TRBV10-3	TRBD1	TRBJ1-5	TGTGCCAGCAAACAGGGGGATCAGCCCCAGCATTTT	CASKQGDQPQHF
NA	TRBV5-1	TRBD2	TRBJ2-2	TGCGCCAGCAGCTCCTCCCCGACTAGCGCCCCGGGGGAGTCCGGGGAGCTGTTTTTT	CASSSSPTSAPGESGELFF
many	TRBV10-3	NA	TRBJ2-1	TGTGCCATCAGGGAAGCAGGAATAACAGCCGGCAATGAGCAGTTCTTC	CAIREAGITAGNEQFF
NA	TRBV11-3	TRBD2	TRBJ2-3	TGTGCCAGCAGCTCAACTAGCGGGAACTGGACAGATACGCAGTATTTT	CASSSTSGNWTDTQYF
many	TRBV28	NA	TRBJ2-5	TGTGCCAGCAGTCCGTCCAGGGAGTCCGCGGAGACCCAGTACTTC	CASSPSRESAETQYF
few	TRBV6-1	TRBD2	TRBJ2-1	TGTGCCAGCAGAGATTCTAGCGGGTTCAATGAGCAGTTCTTC	CASRDSSGFNEQFF
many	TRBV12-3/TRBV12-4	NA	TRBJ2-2	TGTGCCAGCAGTTTGGGGGCAGGGAGGTCCGGGGAGCTGTTTTTT	CASSLGAGRSGELFF
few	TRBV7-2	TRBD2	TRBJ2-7	TGTGCCAGCAGCGCCCGGACTAGCGGGAGCTACGAGCAGTACTTC	CASSARTSGSYEQYF
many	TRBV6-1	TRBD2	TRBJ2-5	TGTGCCAGCAGTACCCGGGGCGGGAGGGCCGGAGAGACCCAGTACTTC	CASSTRGGRAGETQYF
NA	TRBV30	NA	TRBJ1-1	TGTGCCTGGTCCGTGGGGCCCACTGAAGCTTTCTTT	CAWSVGPTEAFF
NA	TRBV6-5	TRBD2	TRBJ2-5	TGTGCCAGCAGTTACATCGCGGCTAGCGGGAGTTGGGAGACCCAGTACTTC	CASSYIAASGSWETQYF
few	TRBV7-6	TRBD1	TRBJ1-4	TGTGCCAGCAGCTTAGAACGTACAGGGGTTAATGAAAAACTGTTTTTT	CASSLERTGVNEKLFF
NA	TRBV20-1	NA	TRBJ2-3	TGCAGTGCTAGAGATGCGGGGGCTAGTGGGACAGATACGCAGTATTTT	CSARDAGASGTDTQYF
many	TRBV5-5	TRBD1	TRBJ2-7	TGTGCCAGCAGCTTGGCCCCACGGCGGACAGGGGTCTACGAGCAGTACTTC	CASSLAPRRTGVYEQYF
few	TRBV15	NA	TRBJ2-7	TGTGCCACCAGCAGGGGACACCTTTACGAGCAGTACTTC	CATSRGHLYEQYF
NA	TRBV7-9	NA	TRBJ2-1	TGTGCCAGCAGCTCGACTAGGGGGCAGTTCTTC	CASSSTRGQFF
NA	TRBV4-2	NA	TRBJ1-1	TGTGCCAGCAGCCAAGACGACTCAACGTTATTGGACACTGAAGCTTTCTTT	CASSQDDSTLLDTEAFF
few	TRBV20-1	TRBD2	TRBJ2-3	TGCAGTGCTAGCCCTTGGCGGGAGGGCACAGATACGCAGTATTTT	CSASPWREGTDTQYF
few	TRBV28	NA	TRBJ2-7	TGTGCCAGCACCACAGACAGACACGAGCAGTACTTC	CASTTDRHEQYF
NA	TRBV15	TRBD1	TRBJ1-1	TGTGCCACCAGCACTAGACAGGGTATCAACCCGAACACTGAAGCTTTCTTT	CATSTRQGINPNTEAFF
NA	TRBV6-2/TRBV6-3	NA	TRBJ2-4	TGTGCCAGCAGTTACCTACCTCGAGCCAAAAACATTCAGTACTTC	CASSYLPRAKNIQYF
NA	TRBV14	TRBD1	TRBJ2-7	TGTGCCAGCAGCCTGACAGGGGAGAGGGGCGAGCAGTACTTC	CASSLTGERGEQYF
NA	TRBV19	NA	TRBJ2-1	TGTGCCAGTAGTATCGCAGGGCCTCCCTACAATGAGCAGTTCTTC	CASSIAGPPYNEQFF
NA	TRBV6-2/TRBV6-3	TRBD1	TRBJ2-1	TGTGCCAGCAGAGGACAGGGGGCTGGGGGTGAGCAGTTCTTC	CASRGQGAGGEQFF
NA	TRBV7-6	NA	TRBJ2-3	TGTGCCAGCAGCTGGGTTTGGGGACGGACTAGCACAGATACGCAGTATTTT	CASSWVWGRTSTDTQYF
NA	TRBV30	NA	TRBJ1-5	TGTGCCTGGCAGGGGACATATAATCAGCCCCAGCATTTT	CAWQGTYNQPQHF
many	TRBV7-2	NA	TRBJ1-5	TGTGCCAGCAGCTTAGGATTTAGCAATCAGCCCCAGCATTTT	CASSLGFSNQPQHF
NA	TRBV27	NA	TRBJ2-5	TGTGCCAGCAGTTTATCGGTCCGGACTGTCAAGACCCAGTACTTC	CASSLSVRTVKTQYF
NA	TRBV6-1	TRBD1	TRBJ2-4	TGTGCCAGCAGTGCAACAGGGGTCCGGGAAAACATTCAGTACTTC	CASSATGVRENIQYF
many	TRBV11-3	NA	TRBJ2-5	TGTGCCAGCAGCTTAATGGAGGGGACCCAGTACTTC	CASSLMEGTQYF
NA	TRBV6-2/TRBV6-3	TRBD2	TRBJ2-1	TGTGCCAGCAGTACCCCGGGACTAGCGGGCAATCCCTACAATGAGCAGTTCTTC	CASSTPGLAGNPYNEQFF
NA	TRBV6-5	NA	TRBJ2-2	TGTGCCAGCAGTTCGCACAGGCGGAACACCGGGGAGCTGTTTTTT	CASSSHRRNTGELFF
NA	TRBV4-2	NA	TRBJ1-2	TGTGCCAGCAGCCGAAGACCGGGGAGCTATGGCTACACCTTC	CASSRRPGSYGYTF
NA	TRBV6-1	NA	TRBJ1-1	TGTGCCAGCACCCATCGCACAGAGAACACTGAAGCTTTCTTT	CASTHRTENTEAFF
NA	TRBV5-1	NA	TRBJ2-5	TGCGCCAGCAGCTTGGCCGGGGGAGGAGGACAAGAGACCCAGTACTTC	CASSLAGGGGQETQYF
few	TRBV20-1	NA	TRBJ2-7	TGCAGTGCCCTCGTTGAGCCCGACTACGAGCAGTACTTC	CSALVEPDYEQYF
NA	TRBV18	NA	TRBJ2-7	TGTGCCAGCTCACCGATAGGACCCTTCCCCTACGAGCAGTACTTC	CASSPIGPFPYEQYF
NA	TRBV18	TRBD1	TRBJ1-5	TGTGCCAGCTCACCCCTGACAGGGGATCAGCCCCAGCATTTT	CASSPLTGDQPQHF
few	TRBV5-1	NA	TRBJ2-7	TGCGCCAGCAGCATCACCTTGGGACGCTACGAGCAGTACTTC	CASSITLGRYEQYF
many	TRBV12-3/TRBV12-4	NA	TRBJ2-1	TGTGCCAGCAGTTTTAGTCGCCCAGGGGACTACAATGAGCAGTTCTTC	CASSFSRPGDYNEQFF
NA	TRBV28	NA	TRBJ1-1	TGTGCCAGCAGTTTTTACGCCAGGGTGAACACTGAAGCTTTCTTT	CASSFYARVNTEAFF